A single sample is the source of the 27 T cell receptor beta chains below, sequenced in a study of shared clonotypes between healthy human individuals. Naivety among CD8 cells was defined by CD45RO negativity and positive CCR7 selection, thereby excluding terminally differentiated effector memory CD45RA+ cells. Measured with immunoSEQ multiplex PCR; TCRdb has only the in-frame clones, and not every one. The repertoire holds roughly 550,000 clones, with nearly 97% as singletons. Sequencing was done on a sample of naive CD8+ T cells sorted from blood. The receptors here all came from a woman aged 30 to 39 in good health.

The count of this clone is one. The rearrangement uses TRBV7-2 and TRBJ2-5; the D gene could be TRBD1 or TRBD2 (6 bases each). Trimming left V 5 bases short and J 4 bases short, with 20 bases between. This CDR3 has 16 amino acids. The germline gives CDR1 SGHTA, CDR2 FQGNSA. CDR3 loop: CASSPPPRGRSETQYF. Here the CDR3 DNA reads TGTGCCAGCAGCCCACCCCCCCGGGGGCGGTCAGAGACCCAGTACTTC.

Note on this clone: This same CDR3 is encoded by further DNA sequences in the sample. The chain is built from TRBV30 and TRBJ2-7; the D gene is possibly TRBD1 (6 bases). Germline assignment: CDR1 GTSNPN and CDR2 SVGIG (reference sequence). There are 13 residues in the CDR3. Trimming took off 0 bases at V and 2 bases at J, with 8 bases between the two ends. The CDR3 loop is CAWSVGQTYEQYF. CDR3 nucleotide sequence: TGTGCCTGGAGTGTAGGACAGACCTACGAGCAGTACTTC.

The chain recombines TRBV4-2 with TRBJ2-7; TRBD2 aligns across 7 bases. Germline CDR1 reads LGHNA; CDR2 reads YNFKEQ. The CDR3 loop spans 15 amino acids. J was trimmed by 4 bases and V by 2 bases; bases with no gene match: 8. CDR3 DNA: TGTGCCAGCAGCCAAATGGCGGGAGAAGGGTACGAGCAGTACTTC. Translation gives CASSQMAGEGYEQYF.

The CDR3 sequence: CASRPTGSTEAFF. The DNA of the CDR3 is TGTGCCAGCAGGCCTACAGGGTCCACTGAAGCTTTCTTT. The chain has TRBV5-6 and TRBJ1-1; weak D call: TRBD1 (6 bases). CDR1 and CDR2 from the germline V gene are SGHDT and YYEEEE. The CDR3 loop spans 13 amino acids. Trimming took 5 bases from V and 4 from J, leaving 12 bases between them. The variable domain in full, completed from reference TRBV5-6 and TRBJ1-1, reads DAGVTQSPTHLIKTRGQQVTLRCSPKSGHDTVSWYQQALGQGPQFIFQYYEEEERQRGNFPDRFSGHQFPNYSSELNVNALLLGDSALYLCASRPTGSTEAFFGQGTRLTVV.

The chain carries TRBV5-4 and TRBJ2-7; weak D call: TRBD1 (5 bases). Trimming pared 4 bases from V and 1 base from J, leaving 9 bases between. The CDR3 runs to 13 residues. Germline V gene data show CDR1 as SGHNT and CDR2 as YYREEE (reference sequence). The DNA of the CDR3 is TGTGCCAGCAGCAAACGGACATCCTACGAGCAGTACTTC. Translated: CASSKRTSYEQYF. Complete variable domain (other parts from reference TRBV5-4 and TRBJ2-7): ETGVTQSPTHLIKTRGQQVTLRCSSQSGHNTVSWYQQALGQGPQFIFQYYREEENGRGNFPPRFSGLQFPNYSSELNVNALELDDSALYLCASSKRTSYEQYFGPGTRLTVT.

The chain uses TRBV6-5 and TRBJ2-7; D perhaps matches TRBD1 (6 bases). The CDR3 length is 12 residues. The germline V gene has CDR1 MNHEY and CDR2 SVGAGI. CDR3 bases: TGTGTCACAGGGCGACTCCTAAGCGAGCAGTACTTC. Amino acid sequence: CVTGRLLSEQYF.

The chain's CDR3 is CSVEAGQTSYEQYF. The CDR3 nucleotides read TGCAGCGTTGAAGCGGGCCAGACATCCTACGAGCAGTACTTC. V usage is TRBV29-1 and J usage is TRBJ2-7; D is unclear. The CDR3 is 14 residues long. Germline CDR1 SQVTM, CDR2 ANQGSEA. Trimming removed 1 base from V and 1 base from J, with 11 bases in between.

The chain links TRBV11-2 to TRBJ1-2; D gene ambiguous. V was clipped by 8 bases and J by 4 bases, with 14 bases between them. CDR1 is SGHAT, CDR2 FQNNGV, per germline. The CDR3 extends over 13 amino acids. The CDR3 loop is CASYRHPGYGYTF. The CDR3 bases are TGTGCCAGCTACAGACACCCCGGCTATGGCTACACCTTC. The variable domain in full, with the rest retrieved from reference TRBV11-2 and TRBJ1-2, is EAGVAQSPRYKIIEKRQSVAFWCNPISGHATLYWYQQILGQGPKLLIQFQNNGVVDDSQLPKDRFSAERLKGVDSTLKIQPAKLEDSAVYLCASYRHPGYGYTFGSGTRLTVV.

This sequence joins TRBV4-2 and TRBJ2-1; 8 bases line up with TRBD1. The CDR3 length is 18 residues. The V and J ends lost 1 base and 1 base, in that order; junction bases with no gene match: 9. The germline V gene encodes CDR1 LGHNA and CDR2 YNFKEQ. CDR3 coding DNA: TGTGCCAGCAGCCAAGCGCCACAGGGGGATCGTTCCTACAATGAGCAGTTCTTC. It is translated as CASSQAPQGDRSYNEQFF.

This clone was observed once. The genes are TRBV2 and TRBJ2-1; the D gene is possibly TRBD1 (5 bases). Trimming cost V 9 bases and J 4 bases, with 10 bases left between them. Germline CDR1 reads SNHLY; CDR2 reads FYNNEI. The CDR3 length is 12 residues. Here the CDR3 DNA reads TGTGCCAGAGAGACAGTTTACAATGAGCAGTTCTTC. It encodes CARETVYNEQFF.

The genes are TRBV27 and TRBJ2-7, with 7 bases lining up with TRBD1. This CDR3 contains 14 residues. The germline V gene encodes CDR1 MNHEY and CDR2 SMNVEV (reference sequence). V was clipped by 9 bases and J by 3 bases; unmatched bases: 11. The CDR3 coding sequence is TGTGCCAGTAGCTTTGGGGACAGTCTCTACGAGCAGTACTTC. Its protein product is CASSFGDSLYEQYF.

The chain carries TRBV4-2 and TRBJ2-1, with D perhaps matching TRBD1 (6 bases). CDR1 LGHNA and CDR2 YNFKEQ come from the germline V gene. V was shortened by 3 bases and J by 3 bases, with 18 bases between the two germline ends. This CDR3 spans 17 amino acids. CDR3 coding DNA: TGTGCCAGCAGCCACCCAGGGGAGACAGAGAACTACAATGAGCAGTTCTTC. Amino acids: CASSHPGETENYNEQFF.

The chain combines TRBV7-9 with TRBJ2-1, with 14 bases matching TRBD2. V lost 5 bases and J lost 6; bases outside the gene matches: 9. CDR1 is SEHNR, CDR2 FQNEAQ, per germline (reference sequence). CDR3 length: 17 residues. As DNA, the CDR3 is TGTGCCAGCAGCCCCACGGGACTAGCGGGAGAGGGCAATGAGCAGTTCTTC. Translating it yields CASSPTGLAGEGNEQFF.

This chain links TRBV9 with TRBJ2-7; TRBD2 matches 8 bases. V was pared by 2 bases and J by 0 bases, with 4 bases of the junction left unmatched. The CDR3 sequence is 15 residues long. CDR1 is SGDLS and CDR2 is YYNGEE in the germline V gene. CDR3 protein: CASSVSSGPSYEQYF. As DNA, the CDR3 is TGTGCCAGCAGCGTCTCTAGCGGGCCCTCCTACGAGCAGTACTTC.

This chain uses TRBV7-9 with TRBJ1-1; a weak D match, TRBD1 (6 bases). V was shortened by 0 bases and J by 12 bases, with 14 bases between the two germline ends. The CDR3 totals 13 residues. Germline V lookup: CDR1 SEHNR, CDR2 FQNEAQ (reference sequence). The CDR3 coding sequence is TGTGCCAGCAGCTTAGCGGGGGCCCCAGAAACTTTCTTT. Amino acids: CASSLAGAPETFF. Full variable domain (rest looked up from reference TRBV7-9 and TRBJ1-1): DTGVSQNPRHKITKRGQNVTFRCDPISEHNRLYWYRQTLGQGPEFLTYFQNEAQLEKSRLLSDRFSAERPKGSFSTLEIQRTEQGDSAMYLCASSLAGAPETFFGQGTRLTVV.

This clone has more than one count but fewer than ten. This rearrangement joins TRBV13 to TRBJ2-2; a weak D match, TRBD1 (5 bases). The V end lost 3 bases, the J end lost 3 bases, and 11 bases lay between the germline ends. Per the germline V gene, CDR1 is PRHDT and CDR2 is FYEKMQ (reference sequence). CDR3 length: 15 amino acids. The CDR3 region has the DNA TGTGCCAGCAGCTTTAGTCAAGGGGACACCGGGGAGCTGTTTTTT. Translating gives CASSFSQGDTGELFF.

As for this clone: The same CDR3 also results from other DNA sequences found in this sample. The DNA of the CDR3 is TGTGCCAGCAGCTCTGGCGGGTACGAGCAGTACTTC. It encodes CASSSGGYEQYF. The V call is TRBV5-4, the J call TRBJ2-7, with a tentative D call TRBD2 (5 bases). The CDR3 has 12 amino acids. CDR1 SGHNT and CDR2 YYREEE come from the germline V gene (reference sequence). V was clipped by 3 bases and J by 4 bases, with 8 bases between them. The variable domain in full, with the rest retrieved from reference TRBV5-4 and TRBJ2-7, is ETGVTQSPTHLIKTRGQQVTLRCSSQSGHNTVSWYQQALGQGPQFIFQYYREEENGRGNFPPRFSGLQFPNYSSELNVNALELDDSALYLCASSSGGYEQYFGPGTRLTVT.

This chain connects TRBV29-1 to TRBJ2-3, with D perhaps TRBD1 (5 bases). CDR1 and CDR2 from the germline V gene are SQVTM and ANQGSEA. The CDR3 loop spans 11 amino acids. With 7 bases removed from V and 8 bases from J, the gap between germline ends came to 13 bases. CDR3 DNA: TGCAGCGCTTTCCAAGGGGTTACGCAGTATTTT. It specifies CSAFQGVTQYF.

The chain uses TRBV5-1 and TRBJ2-3; D remains ambiguous. Per germline, CDR1 SGHRS and CDR2 YFSETQ. This CDR3 has 14 amino acids. V lost 0 bases, J lost 2 bases, and 7 bases lay in between. CDR3: CASSLVTNTDTQYF. CDR3 nucleotide sequence: TGCGCCAGCAGCTTGGTTACAAACACAGATACGCAGTATTTT. Together with reference TRBV5-1 and TRBJ2-3, the CDR3 gives the full variable domain: KAGVTQTPRYLIKTRGQQVTLSCSPISGHRSVSWYQQTPGQGLQFLFEYFSETQRNKGNFPGRFSGRQFSNSRSEMNVSTLELGDSALYLCASSLVTNTDTQYFGPGTRLTVL.

The chain combines TRBV7-9 with TRBJ2-7, with 9 nucleotides matching TRBD2. Germline CDR1 is SEHNR and CDR2 is FQNEAQ (reference sequence). The junction had 3 bases not matched to a gene; V was cut back by 4 bases and J by 2 bases. The CDR3 spans 14 residues. CDR3 nucleotide sequence: TGTGCCAGCAGCTCCGAGCGGGAGGCCTACGAGCAGTACTTC. Its translation: CASSSEREAYEQYF.

The rearrangement links TRBV28 to TRBJ2-2; 8 nucleotides match TRBD1. Germline CDR1 reads MDHEN; CDR2 reads SYDVKM. V was pared by 2 bases and J by 1 base, with 0 bases of the junction left unmatched. The CDR3 has 15 amino acids. The CDR3: CASSLGTGNTGELFF. CDR3 nucleotide sequence: TGTGCCAGCAGTTTAGGGACAGGGAACACCGGGGAGCTGTTTTTT. Drawing the rest from reference TRBV28 and TRBJ2-2, the complete variable domain is DVKVTQSSRYLVKRTGEKVFLECVQDMDHENMFWYRQDPGLGLRLIYFSYDVKMKEKGDIPEGYSVSREKKERFSLILESASTNQTSMYLCASSLGTGNTGELFFGEGSRLTVL.

This rearrangement joins TRBV2 to TRBJ2-1; D unclear. Germline V CDR1 and CDR2: SNHLY, FYNNEI. This CDR3 comprises 12 residues. The ends were cut back, 4 bases at V and 7 bases at J, with 8 bases in the middle. CDR3 in amino acids: CASSGVSNEQFF. CDR3 DNA sequence: TGTGCCAGCAGTGGAGTCTCTAATGAGCAGTTCTTC.

As concerns this clone: The sample carries other DNA sequences with the same CDR3. The chain employs TRBV7-9 and TRBJ2-7; D is unclear. Germline CDR1 SEHNR, CDR2 FQNEAQ (reference sequence). There are 11 residues in the CDR3. The V end lost 5 bases, the J end lost 5 bases, and 7 bases lay between the germline ends. The CDR3 region is CASSPLDEQYF. The CDR3 bases are TGTGCCAGCAGCCCCCTCGACGAGCAGTACTTC.

This chain uses TRBV30 with TRBJ1-3, with TRBD1 matching over 11 bases. The CDR3 runs 17 residues. Germline CDR1 and CDR2: GTSNPN and SVGIG (reference sequence). V gave up 1 base and J gave up 1 base; unmatched junction bases: 6. As DNA, the CDR3 is TGTGCCTGGAGTGGGCCGGGACAGGGGGTTTCTGGAAACACCATATATTTT. Translating it yields CAWSGPGQGVSGNTIYF. The full variable domain, with the rest looked up from reference TRBV30 and TRBJ1-3, is SQTIHQWPATLVQPVGSPLSLECTVEGTSNPNLYWYRQAAGRGLQLLFYSVGIGQISSEVPQNLSASRPQDRQFILSSKKLLLSDSGFYLCAWSGPGQGVSGNTIYFGEGSWLTVV.

The gene calls are TRBV27 and TRBJ1-1; 8 positions match TRBD1. Germline values: CDR1 MNHEY, CDR2 SMNVEV (reference sequence). This CDR3 is 14 amino acids long. J was trimmed by 4 bases and V by 5 bases; bases with no gene match: 6. CDR3 bases: TGTGCCAGCAGTCCGGACAGGGATAGCACTGAAGCTTTCTTT. Protein sequence: CASSPDRDSTEAFF.

This chain connects TRBV6-5 to TRBJ2-2, with 9 bases identical to TRBD1. The CDR3 spans 14 residues. Per germline, CDR1 MNHEY and CDR2 SVGAGI. The trim removed 6 bases at V and 5 bases at J, leaving 4 bases unmatched. CDR3 DNA sequence: TGTGCCAGCAGCTGGGGACAGGGTACCGGGGAGCTGTTTTTT. It translates to CASSWGQGTGELFF.

The CDR3 DNA follows: TGTGCCAGCAGCTTAGATGATTTGAACACTGAAGCTTTCTTT. It specifies CASSLDDLNTEAFF. This chain connects TRBV7-8 to TRBJ1-1; D remains ambiguous. This CDR3 contains 14 residues. Germline CDR1 and CDR2: SGHVS and FQNEAQ. Trimming removed 1 base at V and 0 bases at J, with 6 bases between.